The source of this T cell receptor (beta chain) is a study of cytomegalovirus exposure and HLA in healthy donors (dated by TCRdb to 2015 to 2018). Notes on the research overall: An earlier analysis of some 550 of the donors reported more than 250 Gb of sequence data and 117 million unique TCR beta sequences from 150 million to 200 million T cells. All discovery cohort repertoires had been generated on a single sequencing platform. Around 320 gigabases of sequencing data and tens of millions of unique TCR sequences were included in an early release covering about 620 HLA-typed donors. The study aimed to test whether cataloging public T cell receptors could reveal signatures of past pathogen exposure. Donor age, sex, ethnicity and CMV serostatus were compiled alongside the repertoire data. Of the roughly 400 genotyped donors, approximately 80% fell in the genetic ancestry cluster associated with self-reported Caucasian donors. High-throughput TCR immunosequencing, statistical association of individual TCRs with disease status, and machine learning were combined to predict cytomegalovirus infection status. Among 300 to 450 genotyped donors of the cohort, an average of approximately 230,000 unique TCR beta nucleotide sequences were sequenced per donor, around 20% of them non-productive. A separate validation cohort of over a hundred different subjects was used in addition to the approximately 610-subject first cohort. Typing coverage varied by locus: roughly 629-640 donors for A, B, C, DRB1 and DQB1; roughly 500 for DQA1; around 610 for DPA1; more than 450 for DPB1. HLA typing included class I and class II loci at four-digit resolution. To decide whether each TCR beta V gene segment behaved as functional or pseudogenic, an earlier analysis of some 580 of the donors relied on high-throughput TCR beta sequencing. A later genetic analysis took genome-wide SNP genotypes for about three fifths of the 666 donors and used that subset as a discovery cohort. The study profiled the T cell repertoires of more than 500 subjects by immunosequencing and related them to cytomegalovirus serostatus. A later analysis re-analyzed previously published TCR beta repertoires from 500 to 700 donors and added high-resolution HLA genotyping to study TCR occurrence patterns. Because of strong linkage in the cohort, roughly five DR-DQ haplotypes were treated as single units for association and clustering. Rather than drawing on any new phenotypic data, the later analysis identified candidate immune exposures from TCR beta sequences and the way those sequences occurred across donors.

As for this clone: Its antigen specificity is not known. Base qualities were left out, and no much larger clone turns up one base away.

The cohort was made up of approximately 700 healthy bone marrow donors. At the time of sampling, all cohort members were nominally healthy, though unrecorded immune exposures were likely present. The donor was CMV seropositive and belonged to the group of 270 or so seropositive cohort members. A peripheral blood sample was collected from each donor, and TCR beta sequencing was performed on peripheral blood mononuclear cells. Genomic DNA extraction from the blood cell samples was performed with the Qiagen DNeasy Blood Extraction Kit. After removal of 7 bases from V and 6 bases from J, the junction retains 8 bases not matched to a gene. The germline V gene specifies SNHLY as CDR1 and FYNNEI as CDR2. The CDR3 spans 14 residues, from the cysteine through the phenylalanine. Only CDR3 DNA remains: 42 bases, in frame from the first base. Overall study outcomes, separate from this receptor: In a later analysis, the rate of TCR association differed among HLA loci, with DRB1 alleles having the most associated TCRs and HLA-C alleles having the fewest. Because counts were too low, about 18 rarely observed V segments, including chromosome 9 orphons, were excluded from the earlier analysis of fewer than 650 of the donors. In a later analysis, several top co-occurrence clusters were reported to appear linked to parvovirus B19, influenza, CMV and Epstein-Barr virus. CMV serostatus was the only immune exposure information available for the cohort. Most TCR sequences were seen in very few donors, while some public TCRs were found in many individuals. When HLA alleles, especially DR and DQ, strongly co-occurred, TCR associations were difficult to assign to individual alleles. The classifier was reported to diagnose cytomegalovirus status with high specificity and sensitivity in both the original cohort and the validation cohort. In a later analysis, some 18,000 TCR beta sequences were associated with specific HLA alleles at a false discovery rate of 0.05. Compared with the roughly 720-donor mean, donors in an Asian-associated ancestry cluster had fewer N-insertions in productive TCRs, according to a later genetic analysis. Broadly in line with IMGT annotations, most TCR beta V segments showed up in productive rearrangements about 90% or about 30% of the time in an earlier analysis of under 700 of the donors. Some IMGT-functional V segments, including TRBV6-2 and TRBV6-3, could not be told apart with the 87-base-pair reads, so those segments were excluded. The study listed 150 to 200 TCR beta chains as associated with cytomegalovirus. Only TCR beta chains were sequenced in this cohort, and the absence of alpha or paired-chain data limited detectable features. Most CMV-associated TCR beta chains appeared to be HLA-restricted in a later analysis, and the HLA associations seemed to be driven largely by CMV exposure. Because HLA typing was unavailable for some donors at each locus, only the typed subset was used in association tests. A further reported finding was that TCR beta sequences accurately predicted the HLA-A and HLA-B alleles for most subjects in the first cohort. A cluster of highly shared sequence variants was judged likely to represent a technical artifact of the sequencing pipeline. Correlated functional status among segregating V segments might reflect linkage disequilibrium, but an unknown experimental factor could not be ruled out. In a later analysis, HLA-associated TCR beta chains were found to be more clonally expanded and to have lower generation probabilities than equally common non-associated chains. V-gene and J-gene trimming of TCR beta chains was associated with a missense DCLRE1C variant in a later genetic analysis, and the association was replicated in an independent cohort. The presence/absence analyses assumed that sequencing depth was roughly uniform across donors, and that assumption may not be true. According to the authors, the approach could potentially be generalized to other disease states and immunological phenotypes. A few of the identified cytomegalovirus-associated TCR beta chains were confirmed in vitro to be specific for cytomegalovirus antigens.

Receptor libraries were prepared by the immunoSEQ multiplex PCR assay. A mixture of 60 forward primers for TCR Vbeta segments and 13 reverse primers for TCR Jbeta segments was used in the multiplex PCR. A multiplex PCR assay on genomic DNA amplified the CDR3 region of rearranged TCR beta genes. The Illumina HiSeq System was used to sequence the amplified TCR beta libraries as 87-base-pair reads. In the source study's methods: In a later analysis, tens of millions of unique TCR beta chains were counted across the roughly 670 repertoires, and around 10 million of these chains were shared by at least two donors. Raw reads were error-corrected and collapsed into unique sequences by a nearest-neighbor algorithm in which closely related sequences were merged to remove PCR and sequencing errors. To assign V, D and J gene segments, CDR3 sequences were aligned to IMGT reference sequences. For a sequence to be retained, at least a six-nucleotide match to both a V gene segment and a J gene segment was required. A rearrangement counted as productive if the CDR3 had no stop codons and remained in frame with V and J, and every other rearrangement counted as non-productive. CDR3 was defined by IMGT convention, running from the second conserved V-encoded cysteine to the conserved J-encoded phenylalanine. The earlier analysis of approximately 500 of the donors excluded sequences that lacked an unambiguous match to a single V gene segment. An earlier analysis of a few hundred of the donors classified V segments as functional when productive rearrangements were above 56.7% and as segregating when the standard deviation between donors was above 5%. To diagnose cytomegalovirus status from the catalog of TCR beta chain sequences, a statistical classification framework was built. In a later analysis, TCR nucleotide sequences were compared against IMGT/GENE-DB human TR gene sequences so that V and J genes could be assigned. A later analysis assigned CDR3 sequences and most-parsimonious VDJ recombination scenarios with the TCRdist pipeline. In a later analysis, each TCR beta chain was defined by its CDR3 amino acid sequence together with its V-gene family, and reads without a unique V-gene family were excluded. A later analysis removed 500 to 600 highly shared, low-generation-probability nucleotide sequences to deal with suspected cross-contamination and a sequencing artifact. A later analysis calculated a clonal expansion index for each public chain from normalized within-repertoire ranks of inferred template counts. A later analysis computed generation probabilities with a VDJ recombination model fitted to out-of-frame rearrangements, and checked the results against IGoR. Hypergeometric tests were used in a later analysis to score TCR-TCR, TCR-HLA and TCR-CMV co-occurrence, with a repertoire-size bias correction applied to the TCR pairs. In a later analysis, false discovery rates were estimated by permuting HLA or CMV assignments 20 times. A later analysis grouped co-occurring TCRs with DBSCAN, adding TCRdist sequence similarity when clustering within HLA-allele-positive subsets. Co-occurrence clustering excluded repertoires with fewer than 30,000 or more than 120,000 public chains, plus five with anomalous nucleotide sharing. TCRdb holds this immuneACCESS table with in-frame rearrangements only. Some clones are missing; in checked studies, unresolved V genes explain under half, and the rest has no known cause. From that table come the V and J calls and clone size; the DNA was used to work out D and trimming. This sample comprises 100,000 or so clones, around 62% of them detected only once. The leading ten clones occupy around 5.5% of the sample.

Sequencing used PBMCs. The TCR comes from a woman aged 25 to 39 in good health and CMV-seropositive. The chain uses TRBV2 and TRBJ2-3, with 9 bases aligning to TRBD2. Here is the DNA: TGTGCCAGCAATGGCGGGGGGGCCGGTGATACGCAGTATTTT. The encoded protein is CASNGGGAGDTQYF.